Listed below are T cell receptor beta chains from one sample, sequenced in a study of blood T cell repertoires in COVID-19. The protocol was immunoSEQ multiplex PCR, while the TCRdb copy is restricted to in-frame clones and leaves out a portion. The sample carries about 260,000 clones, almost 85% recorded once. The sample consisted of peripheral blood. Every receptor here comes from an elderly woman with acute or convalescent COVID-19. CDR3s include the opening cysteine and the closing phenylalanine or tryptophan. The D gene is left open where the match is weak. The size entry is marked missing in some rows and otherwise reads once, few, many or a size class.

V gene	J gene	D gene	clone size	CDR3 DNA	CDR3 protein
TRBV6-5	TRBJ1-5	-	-	TGTGCCAGCAGTTTATCAGGGGGCAATCAGCCCCAGCATTTT	CASSLSGGNQPQHF
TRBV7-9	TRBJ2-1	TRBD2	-	TGTGCCAGCAGCTTAATTGGGGGAGGCGGGGGTAATGAGCAGTTCTTC	CASSLIGGGGGNEQFF
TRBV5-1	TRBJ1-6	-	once	TGCGCCAGCAGCTTGGAAACGCCGTCTTGGGGGCCACCCCTCCACTTT	CASSLETPSWGPPLHF
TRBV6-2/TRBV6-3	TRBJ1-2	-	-	TGTGCCAGCAGTTACAGGTCTGAGGGTCGGAACTATGGCTACACCTTC	CASSYRSEGRNYGYTF
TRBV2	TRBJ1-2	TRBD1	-	TGTGCCAGCAGCGCGGGGACAGGGGGATCCTCCGGCTACACCTTC	CASSAGTGGSSGYTF
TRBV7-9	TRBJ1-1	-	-	TGTGCCAGCAGCCGGATCGAGGGCCCCACTGAAGCTTTCTTT	CASSRIEGPTEAFF
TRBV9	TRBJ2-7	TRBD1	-	TGTGCCAGCAGCGGACAGGGGGCCTACGAGCAGTACTTC	CASSGQGAYEQYF
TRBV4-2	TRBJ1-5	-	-	TGTGCCAGCAGCCAAGTTCATGGCCAGAATCAGCCCCAGCATTTT	CASSQVHGQNQPQHF
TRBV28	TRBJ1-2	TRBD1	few	TGTGCCAGCGGATCAACAGGGGAGCTTAACTATGGCTACACCTTC	CASGSTGELNYGYTF
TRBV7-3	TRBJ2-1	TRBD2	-	TGTGCCAGCAGTCTAGCGGGTGGAGGGGATGAGCAGTTCTTC	CASSLAGGGDEQFF
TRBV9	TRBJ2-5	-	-	TGTGCCAGCAGCGGAGGACTACTCGGGGGCCAAGAGACCCAGTACTTC	CASSGGLLGGQETQYF
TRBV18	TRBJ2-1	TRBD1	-	TGTGCCAGCTCACCTATACAGGGGTGGAATGAGCAGTTCTTC	CASSPIQGWNEQFF
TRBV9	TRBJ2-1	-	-	TGTGCCAGCAGCGTAGTGCCGGGGGTAGAAAATGAGCAGTTCTTC	CASSVVPGVENEQFF
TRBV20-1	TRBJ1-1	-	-	TGCAGTGCTAGTGTGATTAGTAACACTGAAGCTTTCTTT	CSASVISNTEAFF
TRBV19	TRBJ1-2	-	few	TGTGCCAGTAGTATCGGGAATGGCTACACCTTC	CASSIGNGYTF
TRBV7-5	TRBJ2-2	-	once	TGTGCCAGAAGCTTAGCTGGGGACAGACAAATATCGAACACCGGGGAGCTGTTTTTT	CARSLAGDRQISNTGELFF
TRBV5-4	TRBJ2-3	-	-	TGTGCCAGCAGCTTGGGCGGGGTAAGCACAGATACGCAGTATTTT	CASSLGGVSTDTQYF
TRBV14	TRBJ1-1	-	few	TGTGCCAGCAGCCGGACCACCTCAGGGGTCACTGAAGCTTTCTTT	CASSRTTSGVTEAFF
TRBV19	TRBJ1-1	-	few	TGTGCCAGTAGTTGGACTGGATTTGGGGCTTTCTTT	CASSWTGFGAFF
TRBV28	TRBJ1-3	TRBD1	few	TGTGCCAGTACAGGGGACCCCTCTGGAAACACCATATATTTT	CASTGDPSGNTIYF
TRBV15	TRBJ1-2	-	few	TGTGCCACCAGCAGAGACGTTGACTATGGCTACACCTTC	CATSRDVDYGYTF
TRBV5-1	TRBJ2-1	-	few	TGCGCCAGCAGCTTCACGGGTGAGCAGTTCTTC	CASSFTGEQFF
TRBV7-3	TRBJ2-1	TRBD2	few	TGTGCCAGCAGCTCAACAGCGGGATCCAATGAGCAGTTCTTC	CASSSTAGSNEQFF
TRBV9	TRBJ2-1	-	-	TGTGCCAGCAGCTTTACGACTAGTTCTCATGAGCAGTTCTTC	CASSFTTSSHEQFF
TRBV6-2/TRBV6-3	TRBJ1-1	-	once	TGTGCCAGCAGCCTAACACAGAACACTGAAGCTTTCTTT	CASSLTQNTEAFF
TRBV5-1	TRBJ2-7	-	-	TGCGCCAGCAGCTTTGAAACTAGGCCCTACGAGCAGTACTTC	CASSFETRPYEQYF
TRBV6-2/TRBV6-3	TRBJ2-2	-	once	TGTGCCAGCAGTTACTCGACGCCCGGGAGCACCGGGGAGCTGTTTTTT	CASSYSTPGSTGELFF
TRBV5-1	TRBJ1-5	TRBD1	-	TGCGCCAGCAGGCCGGGACAGGGGATCGGGGAGCCCCAGCATTTT	CASRPGQGIGEPQHF
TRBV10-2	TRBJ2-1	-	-	TGCGCCAGCGGATTAGCGGAGAACAATGAGCAGTTCTTC	CASGLAENNEQFF
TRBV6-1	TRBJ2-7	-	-	TGTGCCAGCAGTGAAAAACCAGGGGTGTTACGCGAGCAGTACTTC	CASSEKPGVLREQYF
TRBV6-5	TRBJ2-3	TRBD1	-	TGTGCCAGCAGTTACTATGACAGGGGCGCAGATACGCAGTATTTT	CASSYYDRGADTQYF
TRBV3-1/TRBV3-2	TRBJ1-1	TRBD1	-	TGTGCCAGCAGCGCCTACAGGGGAAAAACTGAAGCTTTCTTT	CASSAYRGKTEAFF
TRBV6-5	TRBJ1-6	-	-	TGTGCCAGCAGTTTCCAGGGGTATAATTCACCCCTCCACTTT	CASSFQGYNSPLHF
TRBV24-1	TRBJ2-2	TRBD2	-	TGTGCCACCAGTGATCGGCTAGCGGGGGGGCCCGGGGAGCTGTTTTTT	CATSDRLAGGPGELFF
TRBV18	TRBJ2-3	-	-	TGTGCCAGCTCACCAAAGGGGGATACGCAGTATTTT	CASSPKGDTQYF
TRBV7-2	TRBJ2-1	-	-	TGTGCCAGCAGGTCGGAGGGAGGGGGGGGCTACAATGAGCAGTTCTTC	CASRSEGGGGYNEQFF
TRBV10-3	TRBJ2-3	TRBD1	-	TGTGCCATCAGTGAGATTGGACAGGGGGGGACAGATACGCAGTATTTT	CAISEIGQGGTDTQYF
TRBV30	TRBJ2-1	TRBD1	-	TGTGCCTGGACACAGGGGTTCTACAATGAGCAGTTCTTC	CAWTQGFYNEQFF
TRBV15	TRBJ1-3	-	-	TGTGCCACCAGCAGAGAACAGCGGTCTGGAAACACCATATATTTT	CATSREQRSGNTIYF
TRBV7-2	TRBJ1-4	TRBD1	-	TGTGCCAGCAGCTTAGGGTTGGGGACAGGGGGATGGGAAAAACTGTTTTTT	CASSLGLGTGGWEKLFF
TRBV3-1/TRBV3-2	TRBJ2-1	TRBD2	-	TGTGCCAGCAGCCAACCTAGCGGGGGGGGACTCAATGAGCAGTTCTTC	CASSQPSGGGLNEQFF
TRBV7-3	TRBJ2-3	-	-	TGTGCCAGCAGCTTAATGCCTAGCAAGGATACGCAGTATTTT	CASSLMPSKDTQYF
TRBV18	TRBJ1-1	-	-	TGTGCCAGCTCACCGACAGCGAACACTGAAGCTTTCTTT	CASSPTANTEAFF
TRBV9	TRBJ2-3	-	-	TGTGCCAGCAGCGTACGAAGCGGTAGCACAGATACGCAGTATTTT	CASSVRSGSTDTQYF
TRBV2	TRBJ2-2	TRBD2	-	TGTGCCAGCAGTGAATATAGCGGGGATACCGGGGAGCTGTTTTTT	CASSEYSGDTGELFF
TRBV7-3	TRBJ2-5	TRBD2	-	TGTGCCAGCAGCCCAGTATCACCTAGCGGGACCCAGTACTTC	CASSPVSPSGTQYF
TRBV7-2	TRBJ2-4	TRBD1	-	TGTGCCAGCAGCGCAAAGACAGGGGGCGTCAAAAACATTCAGTACTTC	CASSAKTGGVKNIQYF
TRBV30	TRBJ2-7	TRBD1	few	TGTGCCTGGAGTGTACGGGGGACAGGGGCTTCCTACGAGCAGTACTTC	CAWSVRGTGASYEQYF
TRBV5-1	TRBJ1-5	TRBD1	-	TGCGCCAGCAGCTTGGGAGGGACAGGGGTGGGTCAGCCCCAGCATTTT	CASSLGGTGVGQPQHF
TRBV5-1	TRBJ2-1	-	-	TGCGCCAGCAGCCTAACCCCCTCCTACAATGAGCAGTTCTTC	CASSLTPSYNEQFF
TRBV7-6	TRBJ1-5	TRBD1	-	TGTGCCAGCAGCTCATACCAGGGGGACAATCAGCCCCAGCATTTT	CASSSYQGDNQPQHF
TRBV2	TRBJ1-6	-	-	TGTGCCAGCAGTGAGACGGGCGGAGGTTCACCCCTCCACTTT	CASSETGGGSPLHF